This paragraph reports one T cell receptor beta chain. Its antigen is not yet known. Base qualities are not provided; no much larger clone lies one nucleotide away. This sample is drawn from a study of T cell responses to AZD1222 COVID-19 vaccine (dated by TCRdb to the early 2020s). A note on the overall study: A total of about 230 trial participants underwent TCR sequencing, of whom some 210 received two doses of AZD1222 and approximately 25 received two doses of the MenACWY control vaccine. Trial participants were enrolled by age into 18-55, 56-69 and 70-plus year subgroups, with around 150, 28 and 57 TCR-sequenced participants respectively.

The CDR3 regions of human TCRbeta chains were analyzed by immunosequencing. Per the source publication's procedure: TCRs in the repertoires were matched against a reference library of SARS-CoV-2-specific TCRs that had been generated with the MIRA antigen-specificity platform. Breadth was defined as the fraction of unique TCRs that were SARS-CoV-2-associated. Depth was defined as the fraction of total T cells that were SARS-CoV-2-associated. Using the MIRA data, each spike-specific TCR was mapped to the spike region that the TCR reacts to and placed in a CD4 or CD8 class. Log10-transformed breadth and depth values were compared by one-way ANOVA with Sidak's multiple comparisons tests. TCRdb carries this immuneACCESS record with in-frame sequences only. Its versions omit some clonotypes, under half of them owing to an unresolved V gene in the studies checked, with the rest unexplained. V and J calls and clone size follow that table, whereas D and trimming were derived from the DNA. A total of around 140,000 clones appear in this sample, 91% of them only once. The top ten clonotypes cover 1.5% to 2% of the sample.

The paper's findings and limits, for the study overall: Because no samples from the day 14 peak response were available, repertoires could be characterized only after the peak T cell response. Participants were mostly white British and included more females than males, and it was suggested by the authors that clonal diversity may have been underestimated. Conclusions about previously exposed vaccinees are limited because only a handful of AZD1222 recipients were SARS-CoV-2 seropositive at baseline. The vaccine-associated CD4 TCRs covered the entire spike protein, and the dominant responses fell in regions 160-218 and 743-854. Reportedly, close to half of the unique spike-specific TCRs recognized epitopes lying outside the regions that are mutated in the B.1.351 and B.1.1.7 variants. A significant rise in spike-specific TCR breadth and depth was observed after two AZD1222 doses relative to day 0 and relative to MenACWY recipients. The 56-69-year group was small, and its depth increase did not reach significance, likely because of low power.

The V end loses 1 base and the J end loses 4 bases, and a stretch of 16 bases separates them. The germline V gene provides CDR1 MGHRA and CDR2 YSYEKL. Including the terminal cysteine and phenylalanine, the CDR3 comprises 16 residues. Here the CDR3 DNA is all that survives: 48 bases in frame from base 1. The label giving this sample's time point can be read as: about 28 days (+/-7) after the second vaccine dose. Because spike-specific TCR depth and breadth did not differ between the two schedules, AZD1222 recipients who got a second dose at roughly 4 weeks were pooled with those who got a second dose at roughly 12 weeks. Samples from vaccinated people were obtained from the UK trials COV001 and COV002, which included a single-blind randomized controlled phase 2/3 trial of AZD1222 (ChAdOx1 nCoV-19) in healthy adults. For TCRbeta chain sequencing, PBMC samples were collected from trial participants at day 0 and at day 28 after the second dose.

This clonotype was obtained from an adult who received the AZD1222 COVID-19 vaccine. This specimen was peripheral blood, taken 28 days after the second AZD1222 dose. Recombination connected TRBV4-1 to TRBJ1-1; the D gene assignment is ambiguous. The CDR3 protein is CASSQVLGSGITEAFF. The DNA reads TGCGCCAGCAGCCAAGTCTTGGGCAGCGGGATCACTGAAGCTTTCTTT.